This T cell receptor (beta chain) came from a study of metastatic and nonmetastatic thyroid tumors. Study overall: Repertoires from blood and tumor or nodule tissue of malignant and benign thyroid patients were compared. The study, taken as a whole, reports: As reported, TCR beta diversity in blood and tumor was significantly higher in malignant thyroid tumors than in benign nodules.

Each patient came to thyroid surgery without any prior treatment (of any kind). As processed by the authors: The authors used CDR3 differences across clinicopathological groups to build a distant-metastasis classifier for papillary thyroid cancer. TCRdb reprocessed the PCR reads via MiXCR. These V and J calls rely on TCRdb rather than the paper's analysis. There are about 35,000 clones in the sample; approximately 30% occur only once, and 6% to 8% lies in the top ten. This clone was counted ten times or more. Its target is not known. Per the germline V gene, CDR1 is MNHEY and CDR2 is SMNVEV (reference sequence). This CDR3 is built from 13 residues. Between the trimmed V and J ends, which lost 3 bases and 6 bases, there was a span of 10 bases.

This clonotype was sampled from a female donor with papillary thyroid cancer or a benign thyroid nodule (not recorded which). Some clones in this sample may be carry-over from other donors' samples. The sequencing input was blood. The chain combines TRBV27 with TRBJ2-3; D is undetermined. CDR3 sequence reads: CASSFGSFDTQYF. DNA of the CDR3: TGTGCCAGCAGTTTCGGTTCTTTCGATACGCAGTATTTT.